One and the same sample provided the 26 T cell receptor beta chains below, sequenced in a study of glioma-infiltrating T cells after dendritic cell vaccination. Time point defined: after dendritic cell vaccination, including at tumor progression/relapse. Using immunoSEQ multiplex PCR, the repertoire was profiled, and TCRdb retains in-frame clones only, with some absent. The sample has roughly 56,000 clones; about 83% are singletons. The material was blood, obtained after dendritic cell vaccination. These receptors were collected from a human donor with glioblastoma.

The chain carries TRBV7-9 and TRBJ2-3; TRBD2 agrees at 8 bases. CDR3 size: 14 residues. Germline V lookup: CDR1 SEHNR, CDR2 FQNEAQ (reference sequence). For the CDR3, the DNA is TGTGCACCCCTCCGTCCACGTAGCGGGAATACGCAGTATTTT. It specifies CAPLRPRSGNTQYF. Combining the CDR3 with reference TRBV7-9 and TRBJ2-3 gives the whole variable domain DTGVSQNPRHKITKRGQNVTFRCDPISEHNRLYWYRQTLGQGPEFLTYFQNEAQLEKSRLLSDRFSAERPKGSFSTLEIQRTEQGDSAMYLCAPLRPRSGNTQYFGPGTRLTVL.

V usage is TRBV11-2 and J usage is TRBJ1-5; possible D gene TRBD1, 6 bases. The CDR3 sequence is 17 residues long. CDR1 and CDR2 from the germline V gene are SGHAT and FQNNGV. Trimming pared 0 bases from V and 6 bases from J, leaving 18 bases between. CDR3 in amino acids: CASSLDSVLGARQPQHF. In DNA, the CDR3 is TGTGCCAGCAGCTTAGATTCCGTTTTGGGGGCCCGTCAGCCCCAGCATTTT.

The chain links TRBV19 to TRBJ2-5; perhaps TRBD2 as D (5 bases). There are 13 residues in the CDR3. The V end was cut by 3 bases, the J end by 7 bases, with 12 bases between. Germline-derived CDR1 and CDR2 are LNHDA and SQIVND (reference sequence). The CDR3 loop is CASSISGSGTQYF. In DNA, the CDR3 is TGTGCCAGTAGTATTTCGGGGAGTGGGACCCAGTACTTC. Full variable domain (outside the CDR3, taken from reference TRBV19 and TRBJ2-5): DGGITQSPKYLFRKEGQNVTLSCEQNLNHDAMYWYRQDPGQGLRLIYYSQIVNDFQKGDIAEGYSVSREKKESFPLTVTSAQKNPTAFYLCASSISGSGTQYFGPGTRLLVL.

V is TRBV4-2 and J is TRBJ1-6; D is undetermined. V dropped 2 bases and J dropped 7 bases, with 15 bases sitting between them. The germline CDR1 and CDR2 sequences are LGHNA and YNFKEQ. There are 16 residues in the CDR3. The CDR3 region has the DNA TGTGCCAGCAGCCAACCGGCCCAGGCCTTGAATTCACCCCTCCACTTT. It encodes CASSQPAQALNSPLHF.

The CDR3: CASSSRGPPYEQYF. For the CDR3, the DNA is TGTGCCAGCAGTTCCAGGGGACCCCCCTACGAGCAGTACTTC. The genes are TRBV28 and TRBJ2-7; a possible D gene is TRBD1 (6 bases). CDR1 MDHEN and CDR2 SYDVKM come from the germline V gene. CDR3 length equals 14 residues. V dropped 4 bases and J dropped 2 bases, with 12 bases sitting between them.

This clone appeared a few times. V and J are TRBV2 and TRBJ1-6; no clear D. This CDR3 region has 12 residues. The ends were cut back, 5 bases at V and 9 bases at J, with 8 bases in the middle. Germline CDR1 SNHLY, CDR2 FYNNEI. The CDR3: CASSTSGSPLHF. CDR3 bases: TGTGCCAGCAGTACGAGTGGTTCACCCCTCCACTTT.

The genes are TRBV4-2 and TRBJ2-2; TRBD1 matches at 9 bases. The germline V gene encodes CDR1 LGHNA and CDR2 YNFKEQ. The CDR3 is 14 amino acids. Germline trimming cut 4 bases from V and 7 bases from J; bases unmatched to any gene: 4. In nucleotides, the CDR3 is TGTGCCAGCAGCCCGGGACAGGGTGGCGGGGAGCTGTTTTTT. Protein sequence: CASSPGQGGGELFF.

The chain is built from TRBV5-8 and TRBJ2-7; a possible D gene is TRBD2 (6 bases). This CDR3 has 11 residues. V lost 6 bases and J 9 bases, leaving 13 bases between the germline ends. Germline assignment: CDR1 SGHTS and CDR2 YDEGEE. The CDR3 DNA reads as TGTGCCAGCACAGGGCGGGGATGGCAGTACTTC. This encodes CASTGRGWQYF.

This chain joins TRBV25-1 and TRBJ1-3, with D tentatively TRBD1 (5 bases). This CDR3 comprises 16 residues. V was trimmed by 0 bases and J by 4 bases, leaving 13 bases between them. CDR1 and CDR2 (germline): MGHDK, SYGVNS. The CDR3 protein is CASSEYIGTYGNTIYF. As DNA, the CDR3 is TGTGCCAGCAGTGAATATATAGGGACTTACGGAAACACCATATATTTT.

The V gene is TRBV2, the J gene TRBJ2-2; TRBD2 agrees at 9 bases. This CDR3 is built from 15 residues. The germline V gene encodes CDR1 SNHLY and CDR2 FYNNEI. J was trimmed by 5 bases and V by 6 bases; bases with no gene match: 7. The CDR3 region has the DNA TGTGCCAGCAGATTAGCGGGGGAGTGGACCGGGGAGCTGTTTTTT. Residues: CASRLAGEWTGELFF.

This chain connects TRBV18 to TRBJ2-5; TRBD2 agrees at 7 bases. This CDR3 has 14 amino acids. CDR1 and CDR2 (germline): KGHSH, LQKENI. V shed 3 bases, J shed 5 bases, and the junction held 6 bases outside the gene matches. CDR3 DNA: TGTGCCAGCTCACCCCGGGGGGATTCGGAGACCCAGTACTTC. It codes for CASSPRGDSETQYF.

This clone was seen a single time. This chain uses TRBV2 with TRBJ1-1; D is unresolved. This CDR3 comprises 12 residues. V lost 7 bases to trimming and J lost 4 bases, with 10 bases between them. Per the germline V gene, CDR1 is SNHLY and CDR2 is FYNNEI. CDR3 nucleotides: TGTGCCAGCAAGCGTATCCCCACTGAAGCTTTCTTT. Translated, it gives CASKRIPTEAFF.

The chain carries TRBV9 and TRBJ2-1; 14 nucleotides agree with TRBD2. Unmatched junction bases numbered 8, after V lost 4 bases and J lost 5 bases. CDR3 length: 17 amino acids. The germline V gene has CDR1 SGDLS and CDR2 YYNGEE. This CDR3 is CASSTRLAGGLDNEQFF. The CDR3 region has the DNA TGTGCCAGCAGCACAAGACTAGCGGGGGGGCTCGACAATGAGCAGTTCTTC. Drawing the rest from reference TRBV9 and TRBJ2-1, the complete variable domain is DSGVTQTPKHLITATGQRVTLRCSPRSGDLSVYWYQQSLDQGLQFLIQYYNGEERAKGNILERFSAQQFPDLHSELNLSSLELGDSALYFCASSTRLAGGLDNEQFFGPGTRLTVL.

The CDR3, as DNA: TGTGCCAGCATGGCAGAAAGCACAGATACGCAGTATTTT. It yields the protein CASMAESTDTQYF. The V call is TRBV6-5, the J call TRBJ2-3; D unresolved. The CDR3 runs to 13 residues. Germline V gives CDR1 MNHEY, CDR2 SVGAGI. Deletions cut 7 bases from V and 0 bases from J, with 8 bases between.

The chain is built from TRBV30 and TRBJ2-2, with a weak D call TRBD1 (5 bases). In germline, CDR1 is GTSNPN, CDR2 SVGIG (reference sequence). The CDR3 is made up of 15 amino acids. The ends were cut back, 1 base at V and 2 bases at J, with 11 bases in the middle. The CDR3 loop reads CAWSGSWTNTGELFF. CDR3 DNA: TGTGCCTGGAGTGGTTCATGGACAAACACCGGGGAGCTGTTTTTT.

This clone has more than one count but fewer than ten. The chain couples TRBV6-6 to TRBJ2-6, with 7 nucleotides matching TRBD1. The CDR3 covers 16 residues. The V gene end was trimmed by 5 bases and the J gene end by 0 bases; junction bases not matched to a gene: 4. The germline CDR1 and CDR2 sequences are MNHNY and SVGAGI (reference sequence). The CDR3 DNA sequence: TGTGCCAGCAGTCGGACAGGCCCCTCTGGGGCCAACGTCCTGACTTTC. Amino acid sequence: CASSRTGPSGANVLTF.

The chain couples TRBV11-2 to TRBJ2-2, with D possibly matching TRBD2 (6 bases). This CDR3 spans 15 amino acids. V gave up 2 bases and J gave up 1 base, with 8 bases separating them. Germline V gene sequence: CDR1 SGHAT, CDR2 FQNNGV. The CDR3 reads CASSLTGRNTGELFF. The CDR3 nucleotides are TGTGCCAGCAGCTTAACCGGGAGGAACACCGGGGAGCTGTTTTTT.

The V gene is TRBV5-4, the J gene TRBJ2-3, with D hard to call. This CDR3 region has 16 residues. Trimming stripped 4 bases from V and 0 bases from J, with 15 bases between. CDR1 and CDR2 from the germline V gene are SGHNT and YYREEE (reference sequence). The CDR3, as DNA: TGTGCCAGCAGCCGGAGAGCACAATCTAGCACAGATACGCAGTATTTT. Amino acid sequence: CASSRRAQSSTDTQYF. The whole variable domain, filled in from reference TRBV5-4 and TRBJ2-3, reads ETGVTQSPTHLIKTRGQQVTLRCSSQSGHNTVSWYQQALGQGPQFIFQYYREEENGRGNFPPRFSGLQFPNYSSELNVNALELDDSALYLCASSRRAQSSTDTQYFGPGTRLTVL.

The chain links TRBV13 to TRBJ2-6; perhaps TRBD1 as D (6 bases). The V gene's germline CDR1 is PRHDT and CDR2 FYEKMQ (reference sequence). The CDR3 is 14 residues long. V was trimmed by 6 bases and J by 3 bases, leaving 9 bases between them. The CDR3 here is CASRRGIGANVLTF. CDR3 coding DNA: TGTGCCAGCAGAAGGGGGATTGGGGCCAACGTCCTGACTTTC.

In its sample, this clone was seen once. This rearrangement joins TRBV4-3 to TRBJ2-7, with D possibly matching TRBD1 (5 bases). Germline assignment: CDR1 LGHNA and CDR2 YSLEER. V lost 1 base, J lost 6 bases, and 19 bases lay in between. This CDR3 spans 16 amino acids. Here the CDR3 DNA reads TGCGCCAGCAGCCAAGGGCACGCACAACAGGTTTCCGAGCAGTACTTC. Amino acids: CASSQGHAQQVSEQYF.

The CDR3 is CASSFGFGTGSYEQYF. As DNA, the CDR3 is TGTGCCAGCAGCTTTGGTTTTGGGACAGGGTCCTACGAGCAGTACTTC. The chain has TRBV11-3 and TRBJ2-7; 9 positions match TRBD1. V was pared by 3 bases and J by 1 base, with 7 bases of the junction left unmatched. CDR1 SGHNT and CDR2 YENEEA come from the germline V gene. The length of the CDR3 is 16 residues.

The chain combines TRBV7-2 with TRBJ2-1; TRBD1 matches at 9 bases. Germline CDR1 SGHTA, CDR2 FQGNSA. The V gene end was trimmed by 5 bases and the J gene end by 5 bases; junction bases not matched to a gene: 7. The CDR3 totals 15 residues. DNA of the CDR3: TGTGCCAGCAGCACGGACAGGGGTGGGAACAATGAGCAGTTCTTC. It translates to CASSTDRGGNNEQFF.

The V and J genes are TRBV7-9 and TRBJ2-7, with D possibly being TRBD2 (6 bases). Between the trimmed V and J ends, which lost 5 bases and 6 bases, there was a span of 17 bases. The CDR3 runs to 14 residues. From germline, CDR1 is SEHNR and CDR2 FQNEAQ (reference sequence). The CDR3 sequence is CASSARDGLREQYF. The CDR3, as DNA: TGTGCCAGCAGCGCGCGGGACGGATTACGCGAGCAGTACTTC.

The CDR3 nucleotides are TGTGCCACCAGCAAAACTAGCGGGGGGGCCACCGGGGAGCTGTTTTTT. It encodes CATSKTSGGATGELFF. This sequence joins TRBV15 and TRBJ2-2, with TRBD2 matching over 13 bases. With V trimmed by 4 bases and J by 4 bases, 3 bases remained unmatched. The CDR3 is made up of 16 amino acids. CDR1 and CDR2 (germline): LNHNV, YYDKDF (reference sequence).

In DNA, the CDR3 is TGTGCCAGTGCTCCGGGACTAGCGGGGCCGGGGGAGACCCAGTACTTC. Protein product: CASAPGLAGPGETQYF. The rearrangement uses TRBV19 and TRBJ2-5; 13 positions match TRBD2. This CDR3 region has 16 residues. The germline gives CDR1 LNHDA, CDR2 SQIVND (reference sequence). V lost 8 bases to trimming and J lost 5 bases; unmatched junction nucleotides: 11.

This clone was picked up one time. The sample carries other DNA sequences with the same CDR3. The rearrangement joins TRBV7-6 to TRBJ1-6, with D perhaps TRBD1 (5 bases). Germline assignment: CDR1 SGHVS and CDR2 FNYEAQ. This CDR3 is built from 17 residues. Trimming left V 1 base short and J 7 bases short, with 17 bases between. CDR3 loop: CASSLVSPAQGNSPLHF. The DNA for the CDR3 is TGTGCCAGCAGCTTAGTATCCCCCGCCCAGGGCAATTCACCCCTCCACTTT.